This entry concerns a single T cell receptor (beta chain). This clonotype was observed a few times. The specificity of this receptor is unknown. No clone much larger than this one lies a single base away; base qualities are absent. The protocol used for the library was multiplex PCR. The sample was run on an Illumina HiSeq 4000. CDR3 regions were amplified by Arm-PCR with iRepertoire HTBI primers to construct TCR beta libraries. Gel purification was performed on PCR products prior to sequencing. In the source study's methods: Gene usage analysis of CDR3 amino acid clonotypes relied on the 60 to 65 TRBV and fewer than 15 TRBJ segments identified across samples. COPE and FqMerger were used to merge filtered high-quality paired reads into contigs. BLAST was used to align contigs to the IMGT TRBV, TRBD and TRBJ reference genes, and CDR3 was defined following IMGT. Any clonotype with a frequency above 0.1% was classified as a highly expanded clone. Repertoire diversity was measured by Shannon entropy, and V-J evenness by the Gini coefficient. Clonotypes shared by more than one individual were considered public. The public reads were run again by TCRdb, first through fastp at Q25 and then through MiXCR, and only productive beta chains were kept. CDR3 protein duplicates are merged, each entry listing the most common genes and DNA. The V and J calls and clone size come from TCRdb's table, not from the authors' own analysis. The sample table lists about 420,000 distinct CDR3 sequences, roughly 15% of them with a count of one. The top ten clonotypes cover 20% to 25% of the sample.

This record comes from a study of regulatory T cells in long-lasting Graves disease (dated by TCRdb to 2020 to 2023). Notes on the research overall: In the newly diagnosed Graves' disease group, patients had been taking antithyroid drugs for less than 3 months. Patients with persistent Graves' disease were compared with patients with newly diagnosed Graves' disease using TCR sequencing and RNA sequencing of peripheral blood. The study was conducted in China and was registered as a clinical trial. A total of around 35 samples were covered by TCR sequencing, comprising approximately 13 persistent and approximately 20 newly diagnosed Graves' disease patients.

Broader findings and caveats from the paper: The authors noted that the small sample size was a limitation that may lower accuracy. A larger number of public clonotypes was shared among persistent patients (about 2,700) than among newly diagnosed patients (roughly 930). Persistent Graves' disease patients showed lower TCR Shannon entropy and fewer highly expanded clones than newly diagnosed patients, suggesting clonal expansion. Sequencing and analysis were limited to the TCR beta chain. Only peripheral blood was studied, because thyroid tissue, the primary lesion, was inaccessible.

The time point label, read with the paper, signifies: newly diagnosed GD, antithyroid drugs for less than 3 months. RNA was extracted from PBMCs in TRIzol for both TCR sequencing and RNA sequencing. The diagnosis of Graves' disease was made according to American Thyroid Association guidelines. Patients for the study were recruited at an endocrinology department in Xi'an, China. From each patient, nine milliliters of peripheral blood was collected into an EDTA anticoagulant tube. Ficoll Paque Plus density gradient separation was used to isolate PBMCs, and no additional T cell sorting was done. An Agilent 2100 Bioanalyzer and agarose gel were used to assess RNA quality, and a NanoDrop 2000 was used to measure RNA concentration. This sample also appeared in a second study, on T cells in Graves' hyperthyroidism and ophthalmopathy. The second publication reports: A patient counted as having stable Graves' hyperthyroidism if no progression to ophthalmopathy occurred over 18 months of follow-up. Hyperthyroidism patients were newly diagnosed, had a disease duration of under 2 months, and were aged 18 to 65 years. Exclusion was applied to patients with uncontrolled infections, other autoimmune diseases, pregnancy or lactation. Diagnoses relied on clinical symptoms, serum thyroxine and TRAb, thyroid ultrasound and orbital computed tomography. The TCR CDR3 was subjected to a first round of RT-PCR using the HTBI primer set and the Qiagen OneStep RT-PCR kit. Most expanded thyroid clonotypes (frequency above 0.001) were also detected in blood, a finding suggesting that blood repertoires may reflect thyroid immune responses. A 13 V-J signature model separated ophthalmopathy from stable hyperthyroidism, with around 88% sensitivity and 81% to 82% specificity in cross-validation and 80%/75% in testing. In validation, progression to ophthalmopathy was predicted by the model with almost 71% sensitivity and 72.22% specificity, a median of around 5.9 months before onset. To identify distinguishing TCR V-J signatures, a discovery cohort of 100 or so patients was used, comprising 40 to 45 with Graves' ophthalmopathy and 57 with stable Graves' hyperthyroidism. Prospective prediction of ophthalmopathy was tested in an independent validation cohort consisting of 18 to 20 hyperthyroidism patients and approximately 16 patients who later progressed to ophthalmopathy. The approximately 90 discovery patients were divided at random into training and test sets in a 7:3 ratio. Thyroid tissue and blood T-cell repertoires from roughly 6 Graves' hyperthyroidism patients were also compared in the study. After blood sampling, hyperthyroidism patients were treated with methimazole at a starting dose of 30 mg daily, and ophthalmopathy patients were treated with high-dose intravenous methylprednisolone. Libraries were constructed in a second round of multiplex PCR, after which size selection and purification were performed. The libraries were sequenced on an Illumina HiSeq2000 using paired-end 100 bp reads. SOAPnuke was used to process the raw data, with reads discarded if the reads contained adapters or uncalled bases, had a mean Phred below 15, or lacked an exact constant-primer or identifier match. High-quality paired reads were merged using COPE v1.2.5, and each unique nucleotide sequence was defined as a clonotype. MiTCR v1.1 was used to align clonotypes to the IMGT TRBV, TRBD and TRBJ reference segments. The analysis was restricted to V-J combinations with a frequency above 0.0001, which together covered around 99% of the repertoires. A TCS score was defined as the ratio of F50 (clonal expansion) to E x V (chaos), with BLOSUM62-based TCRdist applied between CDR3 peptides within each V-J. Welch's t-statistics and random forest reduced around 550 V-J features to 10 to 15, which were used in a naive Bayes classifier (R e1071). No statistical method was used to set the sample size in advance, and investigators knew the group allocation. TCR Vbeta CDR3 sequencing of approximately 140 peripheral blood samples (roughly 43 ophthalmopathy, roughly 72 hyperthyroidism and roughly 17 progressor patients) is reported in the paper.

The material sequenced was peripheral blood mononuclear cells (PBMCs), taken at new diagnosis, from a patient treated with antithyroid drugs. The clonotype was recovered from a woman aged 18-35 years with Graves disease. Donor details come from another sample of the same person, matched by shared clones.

The nucleotides read TGCAGTGCCAAGACAGGGTCTAATTCACCCCTCCACTTT. Translated, it gives CSAKTGSNSPLHF. The V and J genes are TRBV20-1 and TRBJ1-6; the junction holds 7 bases that match TRBD1. In the germline V gene (reference sequence), CDR1 corresponds to DFQATT and CDR2 to SNEGSKA. Unmatched junction bases come to 5, with V trimmed by 6 bases and J by 6 bases. The CDR3, from cysteine to phenylalanine, totals 13 residues. Of the read, only the CDR3 DNA is kept; its 39 bases are in frame from base 1.